This T cell receptor (beta chain) was recovered during a study of blood T cell repertoires in COVID-19. Turning to the study itself: Samples representing acute and convalescent COVID-19 were sourced from the United States, Italy and Spain.

Per the original data handling: Reference gene primer amplification in the assay estimated nucleated cell counts. Here immunoSEQ multiplex PCR was the method, and the copy in TCRdb shows in-frame clones only, minus some. V, J and clone size are those of that table, while D and trimming were read from the DNA. The sample includes fewer than 300,000 clones, about 80% of them seen just once. Germline V CDR1 and CDR2: SGHNT, YYREEE (reference sequence). The CDR3 extends over 17 amino acids. Unmatched junction bases numbered 12, after V lost 4 bases and J lost 0 bases. Followed longitudinally, the Seattle patients had been enrolled during active infection.

Sequenced: peripheral blood. This sequence joins TRBV5-4 and TRBJ1-1, with 7 bases identical to TRBD1. The sequence was obtained from an older person with COVID-19, enrolled during active disease. The CDR3 loop is CASSIYRGDQMNTEAFF. In DNA form, the CDR3 reads TGTGCCAGCAGCATATACAGGGGCGACCAAATGAACACTGAAGCTTTCTTT.